This T cell receptor (beta chain) came from a study of sequential checkpoint blockade in melanoma. Study background: About two dozen patients had tumor biopsies before treatment and at week 13. General study points: T-cell fraction and clonality followed PD-L1 and CD8+ counts, not mutational load.

Libraries were prepared by immunoSEQ multiplex PCR; TCRdb keeps only in-frame clonotypes and omits some of them. Of roughly 21,000 clones listed, 25% to 35% are singletons. In its sample, this clone was seen a few times. Its matching antigen is unknown. Treatment indicated: randomized to nivolumab then ipilimumab (arm A) or the reverse (arm B). The CDR3 sequence is 15 residues long. J was trimmed by 5 bases and V by 2 bases; bases with no gene match: 7. Germline assignment: CDR1 MNHGY and CDR2 SAAAGT. This chain joins TRBV6-8 and TRBJ1-1, with TRBD1 identical over 8 bases. The starting material was tumor tissue (inferred from file names), obtained from a patient given nivolumab and ipilimumab in sequence. This clonotype was sampled from a human donor with melanoma. The CDR3 here is CASSYDITGGTEAFF. The CDR3 bases are TGTGCCAGCAGTTACGACATTACAGGGGGTACTGAAGCTTTCTTT.